This note documents a single TCR beta chain sequence. Some clones are missing from TCRdb's copy, which holds only in-frame ones; the method was immunoSEQ multiplex PCR. The table shows around 230,000 clones, with 87% occurring only once. The sample belongs to a study of blood T cell repertoires in COVID-19. Germline lookup yields CDR1 LGHDT and CDR2 YNNKEL (reference sequence). With 0 bases clipped from V and 5 bases from J, the junction kept 10 bases outside the gene matches. The length of the CDR3 is 18 residues. The sample comprised PBMCs or T cells enriched from blood (not recorded which). This receptor was taken from a man aged 18 to 29 with acute COVID-19. The J gene is TRBJ2-1, the V gene TRBV3-1 (or the pseudogene TRBV3-2); the match to TRBD2 covers 10 bases. The CDR3 DNA is TGTGCCAGCAGCCAAGACGCCCGGGGACTAGCGATTAACAATGAGCAGTTCTTC. Protein sequence: CASSQDARGLAINNEQFF.